A single sample gave rise to the 9 T cell receptor beta chains below, sequenced in a study of radiation and T cells in renal cell carcinoma. The time point is: blood 2 weeks post-SBRT. Treatment of the sample: 15 Gy SBRT to primary tumor, nephrectomy 4 weeks later. This table comes from immunoSEQ multiplex PCR, and its TCRdb copy is limited to in-frame clones, with some not included. The sample holds fewer than 90,000 clones, approximately 86% seen once. The sample was blood, taken from a patient whose treatment included radiotherapy and nephrectomy. The receptor source for this set is a woman aged 45-60 years with renal cell carcinoma.

V and J are TRBV9 and TRBJ2-1, with 7 bases matching TRBD2. The CDR3 has 13 residues. Germline-derived CDR1 and CDR2 are SGDLS and YYNGEE. Trimming cost V 7 bases and J 6 bases; bases outside gene matches: 7. For the CDR3, the DNA is TGTGCCAGCTCTCGGGGGACTACCAATGAGCAGTTCTTC. It is translated as CASSRGTTNEQFF.

The CDR3 DNA reads as TGTGCCAGCTCACCCGGACAGGCTACGGACACTGAAGCTTTCTTT. Its translation: CASSPGQATDTEAFF. The chain links TRBV18 to TRBJ1-1, with 7 bases identical to TRBD1. The CDR3 sequence is 15 residues long. CDR1 KGHSH and CDR2 LQKENI come from the germline V gene. V lost 3 bases, J lost 3 bases, and 7 bases stayed unmatched.

The V and J genes are TRBV4-1 and TRBJ1-6, with a possible D match to TRBD1 (6 bases). Deletions cut 2 bases from V and 6 bases from J, with 14 bases between. Germline V gene sequence: CDR1 MGHRA, CDR2 YSYEKL. The CDR3 has 16 residues. CDR3 nucleotide sequence: TGCGCCAGCAGCCAAACAAGCGGGGGCCTTAATTCACCCCTCCACTTT. Residues: CASSQTSGGLNSPLHF.

The CDR3 spells CASSEGDRTFF. The CDR3 DNA reads TGCGCCAGCAGCGAAGGGGACAGGACCTTCTTC. V is TRBV10-1 and J is TRBJ2-1; TRBD1 aligns across 8 bases. The junction had 8 bases not matched to a gene; V was cut back by 6 bases and J by 16 bases. The length of the CDR3 is 11 residues. The germline V gene has CDR1 WNHNN and CDR2 SYGVQD (reference sequence).

The J gene is TRBJ2-1, the V gene TRBV11-2, with 8 positions matching TRBD1. Germline V CDR1 and CDR2: SGHAT, FQNNGV. CDR3 size: 13 residues. V gave up 5 bases and J gave up 7 bases; unmatched junction bases: 4. CDR3 region: CASSIDRGNEQFF. CDR3 nucleotides: TGTGCCAGCAGCATCGACAGGGGAAATGAGCAGTTCTTC.

V is TRBV6-5 and J is TRBJ1-5; D gene ambiguous. The CDR3 runs 14 residues. V was shortened by 10 bases and J by 2 bases, with 15 bases between the two germline ends. Per germline, CDR1 MNHEY and CDR2 SVGAGI. DNA for the CDR3: TGTGCCACCAAAAGCAGTTTTCGCAATCAGCCCCAGCATTTT. Translating gives CATKSSFRNQPQHF.

The V call is TRBV4-3, the J call TRBJ1-4; TRBD1 agrees at 9 bases. The V gene end was trimmed by 4 bases and the J gene end by 8 bases; junction bases not matched to a gene: 8. CDR1 and CDR2 (germline): LGHNA, YSLEER. The CDR3 has 15 amino acids. In nucleotides, the CDR3 is TGCGCCAGCAGCCGCGGGGGACAGGGAACCGAAAAACTGTTTTTT. Encoded protein: CASSRGGQGTEKLFF.

The rearrangement links TRBV18 to TRBJ1-2; D is undetermined. The CDR3 length is 11 residues. V was shortened by 2 bases and J by 12 bases, with 10 bases between the two germline ends. Per germline, CDR1 KGHSH and CDR2 LQKENI. CDR3 loop: CASSPGGEHTF. The CDR3 DNA is TGTGCCAGCTCACCAGGCGGCGAACACACCTTC.

The chain uses TRBV19 and TRBJ1-2, with 7 positions matching TRBD1. With V trimmed by 4 bases and J by 0 bases, 5 bases remained unmatched. Germline loops: CDR1 LNHDA, CDR2 SQIVND (reference sequence). The CDR3 has 15 residues. For the CDR3, the DNA is TGTGCCAGTAGTACTAGGGACAGAGCTAACTATGGCTACACCTTC. Amino acid sequence: CASSTRDRANYGYTF.